This T cell receptor (beta chain) was profiled in a study of T-cell reconstitution after alpha-beta-depleted transplantation in children. Researchers prepared the TCRbeta library using unique molecular identifiers, the study reports. TCRdb redid the calling of the PCR reads with MiXCR, one entry per CDR3 protein. The top ten hold approximately 4.1% of the sample, which has over 550,000 distinct CDR3 sequences, about 10% seen once. This clonotype was counted at least ten times. The germline V gene has CDR1 DFQATT and CDR2 SNEGSKA (reference sequence). The CDR3 extends over 16 amino acids. The junction had 9 bases not matched to a gene; V was cut back by 2 bases and J by 4 bases.

The TCR was taken from a human donor who donated a stem cell graft to a child with acute myeloid leukemia. The chain couples TRBV20-1 to TRBJ2-3; 10 positions agree with TRBD1. The sample here was PBMCs from the stem cell graft donor, taken from the stem cell graft. Written as DNA, the CDR3 is TGCAGTGCTAGAAATGGACAGGGGGGTGACCCAGATACGCAGTATTTT. It is translated as CSARNGQGGDPDTQYF.